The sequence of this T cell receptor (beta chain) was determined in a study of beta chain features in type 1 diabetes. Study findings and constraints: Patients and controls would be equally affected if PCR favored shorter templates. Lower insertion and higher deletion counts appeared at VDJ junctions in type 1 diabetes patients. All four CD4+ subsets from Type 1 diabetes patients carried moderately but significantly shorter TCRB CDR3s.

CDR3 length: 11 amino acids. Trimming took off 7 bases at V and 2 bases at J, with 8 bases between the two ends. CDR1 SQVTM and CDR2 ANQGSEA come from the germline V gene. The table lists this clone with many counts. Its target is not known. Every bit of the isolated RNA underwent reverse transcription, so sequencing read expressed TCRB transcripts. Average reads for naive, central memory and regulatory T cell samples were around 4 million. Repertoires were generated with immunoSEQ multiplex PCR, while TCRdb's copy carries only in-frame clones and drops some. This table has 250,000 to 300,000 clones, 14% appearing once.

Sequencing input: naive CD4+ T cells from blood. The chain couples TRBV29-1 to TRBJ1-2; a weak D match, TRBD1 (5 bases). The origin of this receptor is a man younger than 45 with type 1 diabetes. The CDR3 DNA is TGCAGCGCGACAGAGAACTATGGCTACACCTTC. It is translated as CSATENYGYTF.